A single sample gave rise to the 14 T cell receptor beta chains below, sequenced in a study of T cell repertoires in cytomegalovirus infection. TCRdb re-called the reads through MiXCR, storing one row per CDR3 protein. The sample lists fewer than 550,000 distinct CDR3 sequences; roughly 30% were seen once. Sequencing was carried out using PBMCs. The source of these receptors is a human donor in good health (CMV status not recorded). Some clones in this sample may be carry-over from other donors' samples.

The CDR3 coding sequence is TGTGCCAGCCGACAGGGAGTCCGTCAGCCCCAGCATTTT. This translates into CASRQGVRQPQHF. This chain connects TRBV27 to TRBJ1-5; 7 bases line up with TRBD1. Per germline, CDR1 MNHEY and CDR2 SMNVEV (reference sequence). Unmatched junction bases numbered 7, after V lost 8 bases and J lost 6 bases. The CDR3 totals 13 residues.

This clonotype was seen more than once but under ten times. The gene calls are TRBV6-2 or TRBV6-3 and TRBJ2-3; 11 nucleotides match TRBD2. The CDR3 has 19 amino acids. With 0 bases clipped from V and 1 base from J, the junction kept 9 bases outside the gene matches. Per the germline V gene, CDR1 is MNHEY and CDR2 is SVGEGT. CDR3 in amino acids: CASSYSLAGASRGTDTQYF. The DNA for the CDR3 is TGTGCCAGCAGTTACTCACTAGCGGGGGCTTCACGGGGCACAGATACGCAGTATTTT.

This clonotype has a handful of counts. V and J are TRBV7-3 and TRBJ1-4; maybe TRBD1 (5 bases). This CDR3 is 16 amino acids long. V lost 5 bases and J lost 4, with 17 bases in between. Germline V gene lookup returns CDR1 SGHTA and CDR2 FQGTGA. As DNA, the CDR3 is TGTGCCAGCAGCCGCACCACGCCGGGGGGTAATGAAAAACTGTTTTTT. Its translation is CASSRTTPGGNEKLFF.

J is TRBJ2-3 and V is TRBV7-9, with D hard to call. Per the germline V gene, CDR1 is SEHNR and CDR2 is FQNEAQ (reference sequence). This CDR3 region has 16 residues. Trimming cost V 5 bases and J 3 bases, with 18 bases left between them. The CDR3, as DNA: TGTGCCAGCAGCCCAACTCAGACCAAACCGACAGATACGCAGTATTTT. It specifies CASSPTQTKPTDTQYF.

The chain recombines TRBV12-3 or TRBV12-4 with TRBJ2-1; TRBD1 matches at 7 bases. The CDR3 sequence is 16 residues long. Unmatched junction bases numbered 4, after V lost 2 bases and J lost 0 bases. The CDR3 sequence: CASSLTGVLSYNEQFF. The CDR3 DNA is TGTGCCAGCAGTTTAACAGGGGTCCTCTCCTACAATGAGCAGTTCTTC.

This clonotype has ten or more counts. The V call is TRBV4-3, the J call TRBJ2-6, with no clear D. CDR1 and CDR2 from the germline V gene are LGHNA and YSLEER. This CDR3 spans 16 amino acids. V gave up 0 bases and J gave up 0 bases, with 6 bases separating them. The CDR3 reads CASSQDFVSGANVLTF. CDR3 DNA: TGCGCCAGCAGCCAAGATTTCGTCTCTGGGGCCAACGTCCTGACTTTC.

Only a few counts were recorded for this clonotype. This chain links TRBV10-3 with TRBJ2-7; perhaps TRBD2 as D (5 bases). CDR1 is ENHRY and CDR2 is SYGVKD in the germline V gene. The CDR3 runs 14 residues. The V end lost 4 bases, the J end lost 0 bases, and 10 bases lay between the germline ends. CDR3 nucleotide sequence: TGTGCCATCAGTGCTACCGGGAACTCCTACGAGCAGTACTTC. Translating it yields CAISATGNSYEQYF.

This clonotype has at least ten counts. The CDR3 spells CASSLARDRFQETQYF. The CDR3 bases are TGTGCCAGCAGCTTAGCGCGCGACAGGTTCCAAGAGACCCAGTACTTC. V gene TRBV7-2 combines with J gene TRBJ2-5; D perhaps matches TRBD1 (6 bases). Germline CDR1 SGHTA, CDR2 FQGNSA. The length of the CDR3 is 16 residues. Trimming stripped 0 bases from V and 1 base from J, with 12 bases between.

The chain combines TRBV18 with TRBJ2-5; D might be TRBD1 (5 bases). Trimming took off 1 base at V and 1 base at J, with 7 bases between the two ends. The CDR3 sequence is 14 residues long. Germline V lookup: CDR1 KGHSH, CDR2 LQKENI. The CDR3 loop reads CASSPQTVQETQYF. The DNA for the CDR3 is TGTGCCAGCTCACCACAGACAGTCCAAGAGACCCAGTACTTC.

The rearrangement links TRBV7-7 to TRBJ2-2; no clear D. Trimming took 6 bases from V and 7 from J, leaving 12 bases between them. The CDR3 totals 13 residues. Germline loops: CDR1 SSHAT, CDR2 FNYEAQ (reference sequence). This CDR3 reads CASSRTTGGELFF. The CDR3 region has the DNA TGTGCCAGCAGTCGGACCACGGGCGGGGAGCTGTTTTTT.

This clonotype came up many times. This rearrangement joins TRBV7-6 to TRBJ2-3; no definite D call. Looked up from germline, CDR1 is SGHVS and CDR2 is FNYEAQ. V shed 1 base and J shed 0 bases, with 8 bases lying between them. This CDR3 region has 15 residues. Here the CDR3 DNA reads TGTGCCAGCAGCTTAGGATCTTCAAGCACAGATACGCAGTATTTT. Its translation: CASSLGSSSTDTQYF. Supplemented by reference TRBV7-6 and TRBJ2-3, the full variable domain reads GAGVSQSPRYKVTKRGQDVALRCDPISGHVSLYWYRQALGQGPEFLTYFNYEAQQDKSGLPNDRFSAERPEGSISTLTIQRTEQRDSAMYRCASSLGSSSTDTQYFGPGTRLTVL.

The rearrangement links TRBV19 to TRBJ2-7; 7 positions agree with TRBD1. The CDR3 covers 15 residues. The V gene's germline CDR1 is LNHDA and CDR2 SQIVND (reference sequence). After removal of 2 bases from V and 4 bases from J, the junction contained 8 bases not matched to a gene. The CDR3 reads CASSIRRGGLYEQYF. Here the CDR3 DNA reads TGTGCCAGTAGTATACGAAGAGGGGGCTTATACGAGCAGTACTTC.

V is TRBV7-2 and J is TRBJ1-5, with no clear D. Germline CDR1 SGHTA, CDR2 FQGNSA. The CDR3 contains 14 residues. Trimming took off 5 bases at V and 1 base at J, with 9 bases between the two ends. The CDR3 nucleotides are TGTGCCAGCAGCCAAATAGGGAGCAATCAGCCCCAGCATTTT. It codes for CASSQIGSNQPQHF.

The gene calls are TRBV5-6 and TRBJ1-1; perhaps TRBD1 as D (6 bases). The CDR3 spans 12 residues. CDR1 and CDR2 from the germline V gene are SGHDT and YYEEEE. The V and J ends lost 7 bases and 4 bases respectively, with 11 bases between them. Here the CDR3 reads CASRTASTEAFF. The DNA for the CDR3 is TGTGCCAGCCGGACAGCATCCACTGAAGCTTTCTTT.